The clone carrying this T cell receptor (beta chain) has only one observation. This record comes from a study of technical replicates of blood from a handful of donors. Clones were read by immunoSEQ multiplex PCR, and TCRdb kept only the in-frame ones, dropping some. The data contain around 50,000 clones, about 96% of them seen just once; the ten biggest clones take up 0.39%. The CDR3 extends over 14 amino acids. Specimen: T cells isolated from PBMCs. The chain recombines TRBV12-2 with TRBJ1-4; the listed D gene, TRBD1, was not tested against the DNA. TRBV12-2 is noted as a pseudogene. The receptor's source is a human donor in good health. The CDR3 loop is CASRHSPTNEKLFF. DNA of the CDR3: TGTGCAAGTCGCCACAGCCCAACTAATGAAAAACTGTTTTTT.